The 27 T cell receptor beta chains given below trace back to one sample, sequenced in a study of beta chain features in type 1 diabetes. As every portion of the isolated RNA was reverse transcribed, the sequencing read expressed TCRB transcripts. The table came from immunoSEQ multiplex PCR; TCRdb's copy has only in-frame clones and leaves some out. The sample includes a few hundred thousand clones, around 10% seen only once; the top ten take 0.6%. For these receptors, no antigen is known. Study-level findings and limits: A moderate, significant TCRB CDR3 shortening appeared in type 1 diabetes across four CD4+ subsets.

The sequenced sample consisted of central memory CD4+ T cells from blood. Every receptor here comes from a man aged 30-40 years with type 1 diabetes.

This sequence joins TRBV28 and TRBJ1-5; D is perhaps TRBD1 (6 bases). Trimming left V 2 bases short and J 3 bases short, with 11 bases between. This CDR3 comprises 15 residues. The germline V gene has CDR1 MDHEN and CDR2 SYDVKM. This CDR3 reads CASSLGQGNNQPQHF. The CDR3 bases are TGTGCCAGCAGTTTAGGGCAGGGGAACAATCAGCCCCAGCATTTT.

This clone turned up a few times. The J gene is TRBJ1-5, the V gene TRBV30, with D hard to call. Germline CDR1 GTSNPN, CDR2 SVGIG (reference sequence). The germline V and J ends were trimmed by 1 base and 4 bases, with 5 bases remaining between them. This CDR3 is built from 12 residues. The CDR3: CAWSDRNQPQHF. The CDR3 region has the DNA TGTGCCTGGAGTGACCGTAATCAGCCCCAGCATTTT.

A few counts support this clone. V is TRBV20-1 and J is TRBJ1-5; perhaps TRBD1 as D (6 bases). With 4 bases removed from V and 5 bases from J, the gap between germline ends came to 6 bases. Germline CDR1 DFQATT, CDR2 SNEGSKA (reference sequence). The CDR3 totals 11 residues. CDR3 nucleotides: TGCAGTGCTAAGGGGGATCAGCCCCAGCATTTT. It codes for CSAKGDQPQHF.

This clone was counted at least ten times. This sequence joins TRBV4-1 and TRBJ1-2, with 7 bases that match TRBD1. CDR1 is MGHRA and CDR2 is YSYEKL in the germline V gene. The length of the CDR3 is 16 residues. V was pared by 1 base and J by 6 bases, with 11 bases of the junction left unmatched. In nucleotides, the CDR3 is TGCGCCAGCAGCCAAGCTAGACAGGGACCCAGCGATGGCTACACCTTC. Amino acids: CASSQARQGPSDGYTF.

CDR3 amino acids: CASSLFTGNTIYF. CDR3 coding DNA: TGTGCCAGCAGTTTATTTACGGGAAACACCATATATTTT. J is TRBJ1-3 and V is TRBV28; D is ambiguous. The V end was cut by 1 base, the J end by 4 bases, with 5 bases between. This CDR3 is built from 13 residues. Germline V gives CDR1 MDHEN, CDR2 SYDVKM.

This clone was recorded a few times. The V and J genes are TRBV9 and TRBJ2-3; TRBD1 matches at 9 bases. The CDR3 has 15 amino acids. Germline CDR1 SGDLS, CDR2 YYNGEE. Germline trimming cut 0 bases from V and 2 bases from J; bases unmatched to any gene: 1. The CDR3 is CASSVGDRATDTQYF. In DNA form, the CDR3 reads TGTGCCAGCAGCGTAGGGGACAGGGCCACAGATACGCAGTATTTT.

The CDR3 coding sequence is TGTGCCAGCTCACCGAGGGGTAGCAATCAGCCCCAGCATTTT. This encodes CASSPRGSNQPQHF. The chain carries TRBV18 and TRBJ1-5; maybe TRBD1 (5 bases). Germline V gives CDR1 KGHSH, CDR2 LQKENI. The CDR3 runs to 14 residues. Trimming took 3 bases from V and 0 from J, leaving 6 bases between them.

DNA of the CDR3: TGTGCCAGCAGCCAAGGATCGACAGATACGCAGTATTTT. It yields the protein CASSQGSTDTQYF. The chain couples TRBV7-2 to TRBJ2-3, with no clear D. CDR1 SGHTA and CDR2 FQGNSA come from the germline V gene. V was clipped by 5 bases and J by 3 bases, with 9 bases between them. The CDR3 extends over 13 amino acids.

The sample holds a few counts of this clone. This chain links TRBV11-2 with TRBJ1-2; 7 nucleotides match TRBD1. V lost 1 base to trimming and J lost 4 bases; unmatched junction nucleotides: 6. Germline V gene lookup returns CDR1 SGHAT and CDR2 FQNNGV. The CDR3 loop spans 15 amino acids. The CDR3 loop reads CASSLASTGPYGYTF. The CDR3 DNA sequence: TGTGCCAGCAGCTTAGCCTCGACAGGGCCCTATGGCTACACCTTC.

The chain links TRBV7-2 to TRBJ1-1; maybe TRBD1 (5 bases). The V gene's germline CDR1 is SGHTA and CDR2 FQGNSA. Trimming stripped 1 base from V and 8 bases from J, with 11 bases between. The CDR3 length is 13 residues. The CDR3 DNA reads as TGTGCCAGCAGCTTAGATCCCCAGGGAGAAGCTTTCTTT. Amino acids: CASSLDPQGEAFF.

The J gene is TRBJ2-3, the V gene TRBV4-3; 8 bases agree with TRBD1. V was clipped by 0 bases and J by 3 bases; unmatched bases: 8. Germline V gene sequence: CDR1 LGHNA, CDR2 YSLEER. CDR3 length equals 17 residues. The CDR3 sequence is CASSQDWDRLGTDTQYF. Written as DNA, the CDR3 is TGCGCCAGCAGCCAAGACTGGGACAGGTTAGGGACAGATACGCAGTATTTT.

This clone has a handful of counts. The chain uses TRBV7-2 and TRBJ1-2; D perhaps matches TRBD1 (6 bases). This CDR3 contains 15 residues. V was shortened by 4 bases and J by 1 base, with 13 bases between the two germline ends. Germline CDR1 reads SGHTA; CDR2 reads FQGNSA. The CDR3 loop reads CASSYQWTDNYGYTF. The CDR3 DNA is TGTGCCAGCAGCTATCAATGGACAGATAACTATGGCTACACCTTC.

Ten or more counts support this clone. J is TRBJ1-2 and V is TRBV11-2; 9 nucleotides match TRBD1. The CDR3 sequence is 14 residues long. The germline V gene has CDR1 SGHAT and CDR2 FQNNGV. V gave up 2 bases and J gave up 8 bases; unmatched junction bases: 6. CDR3 sequence: CASSLSRQGEGYTF. The CDR3 coding sequence is TGTGCCAGCAGCTTATCACGACAGGGGGAAGGCTACACCTTC.

The gene calls are TRBV7-8 and TRBJ2-1, with unresolved D. Germline CDR1 reads SGHVS; CDR2 reads FQNEAQ. Trimming removed 1 base from V and 8 bases from J, with 18 bases in between. The CDR3 covers 16 residues. CDR3 DNA: TGTGCCAGCAGCTTAGGTCTCACCTTATCAGGAGATGAGCAGTTCTTC. Protein product: CASSLGLTLSGDEQFF.

A remark on this clone: One end of the junction fails to match germline, which may point to a read error. The rearrangement joins TRBV6-5 to TRBJ2-1; TRBD1 agrees at 8 bases. The CDR3 is 15 amino acids. Germline CDR1 MNHEY, CDR2 SVGAGI. The DNA of the CDR3 is TGTGCCAGCAGATACTCCGGGACAGGTAGGAATGAGCAGTTCTTC. Protein product: CASRYSGTGRNEQFF.

This clone was detected many times. The chain carries TRBV10-3 and TRBJ2-5, with 9 bases fitting TRBD1. Germline assignment: CDR1 ENHRY and CDR2 SYGVKD. The CDR3 is 14 residues long. V was pared by 6 bases and J by 6 bases, with 8 bases of the junction left unmatched. CDR3 sequence: CAISPQGAGKTQYF. The CDR3 DNA follows: TGTGCCATCAGCCCACAGGGGGCGGGGAAGACCCAGTACTTC.

V gene TRBV7-2 combines with J gene TRBJ2-5, with unresolved D. Germline loops: CDR1 SGHTA, CDR2 FQGNSA. V lost 5 bases to trimming and J lost 5 bases, with 15 bases between them. This CDR3 contains 14 residues. CDR3: CASSPSYLDETQYF. The CDR3 bases are TGTGCCAGCAGCCCCTCTTATCTCGACGAGACCCAGTACTTC.

This clone came up a few times. J is TRBJ2-1 and V is TRBV7-9; D is uncertain. Trimming pared 6 bases from V and 4 bases from J, leaving 16 bases between. The CDR3 runs 15 residues. Germline V gives CDR1 SEHNR, CDR2 FQNEAQ (reference sequence). Written as DNA, the CDR3 is TGTGCCAGCAGACCCGGACCGAATCCGTACAATGAGCAGTTCTTC. This encodes CASRPGPNPYNEQFF.

The chain has TRBV11-2 and TRBJ2-5, with 8 bases fitting TRBD2. After removal of 0 bases from V and 3 bases from J, the junction contained 3 bases not matched to a gene. This CDR3 is built from 15 residues. Germline CDR1 and CDR2: SGHAT and FQNNGV. The CDR3 loop is CASSLDPGGEETQYF. For the CDR3, the DNA is TGTGCCAGCAGCTTAGACCCGGGGGGGGAAGAGACCCAGTACTTC.

This clone was detected a few times. Germline and junction disagree at one end, which may indicate a read error. The chain has TRBV28 and TRBJ2-7, with TRBD2 as a possible D gene (6 bases). Germline-derived CDR1 and CDR2 are MDHEN and SYDVKM. The CDR3 spans 15 residues. CDR3 sequence: CASSLSGGVSYEQYF. In DNA, the CDR3 is TGTGCCAGCAGCTTATCCGGGGGAGTCTCCTACGAGCAGTACTTC.

This clone was detected only a few times. This chain joins TRBV14 and TRBJ1-4, with 9 positions matching TRBD1. The J segment lost 8 bases and the V segment lost 6 bases, leaving 7 bases of the junction unmatched. The CDR3 has 14 amino acids. Per germline, CDR1 SGHDN and CDR2 FVKESK. Here the CDR3 DNA reads TGTGCCAGCAGGCGGACAGGGGACGGGGAAAAACTGTTTTTT. Protein product: CASRRTGDGEKLFF.

The sample holds one count of this clone. This chain uses TRBV6-5 with TRBJ1-6, with unresolved D. This CDR3 contains 11 residues. Germline V lookup: CDR1 MNHEY, CDR2 SVGAGI. Between the trimmed V and J ends, which lost 6 bases and 7 bases, there was a span of 4 bases. CDR3: CASRGNSPLHF. CDR3 in DNA: TGTGCCAGCAGGGGGAATTCACCCCTCCACTTT.

The rearrangement links TRBV7-2 to TRBJ2-1, with TRBD2 identical over 13 bases. The ends lost 1 base at V and 8 bases at J; junction bases unmatched: 8. CDR1 and CDR2 (germline): SGHTA, FQGNSA. CDR3 size: 17 residues. CDR3 in DNA: TGTGCCAGCAGCTTAGAACGGACTAGCGGGAGTACGGATGAGCAGTTCTTC. Encoded protein: CASSLERTSGSTDEQFF.

On this clone itself: A far larger clone is just one base off, so this is likely a read error. The chain combines TRBV7-2 with TRBJ1-1; TRBD1 is a possible D gene (5 bases). This CDR3 is built from 13 residues. Germline CDR1 SGHTA, CDR2 FQGNSA. Trimming took 1 base from V and 4 from J, leaving 7 bases between them. CDR3 in DNA: TGTGCCAGCAGCTTAGAGGGGAGCACTGAAGCTTTCTTT. Protein sequence: CASSLEGSTEAFF.

The CDR3 bases are TGTGCCTGGATCACCGACAACTCCTACGAGCAGTACTTC. It encodes CAWITDNSYEQYF. The chain recombines TRBV30 with TRBJ2-7; D remains ambiguous. Trimming cost V 4 bases and J 0 bases, with 10 bases left between them. From germline, CDR1 is GTSNPN and CDR2 SVGIG (reference sequence). CDR3 length equals 13 residues.

This clone was seen a handful of times. The chain employs TRBV7-2 and TRBJ1-5; D is ambiguous. V lost 1 base and J lost 5, with 9 bases in between. The CDR3 is 14 residues long. Germline CDR1 and CDR2: SGHTA and FQGNSA. For the CDR3, the DNA is TGTGCCAGCAGCTTAGTGGACGGCTATCAGCCCCAGCATTTT. It specifies CASSLVDGYQPQHF.

This clone appeared a few times. J is TRBJ2-7 and V is TRBV7-8, with D unresolved. This CDR3 region has 13 residues. Trimming shortened V by 5 bases and J by 3 bases, and 11 bases separated the two germline ends. Looked up from germline, CDR1 is SGHVS and CDR2 is FQNEAQ. The CDR3 loop reads CASSLSDGYEQYF. In nucleotides, the CDR3 is TGTGCCAGCAGCCTCTCGGACGGCTACGAGCAGTACTTC.